These T cell receptor beta chains were read from a single sample in a study of shared clonotypes between healthy human individuals. TCRdb keeps only in-frame clones here, not all; method: immunoSEQ multiplex PCR. The table records about 1.5 million clones, under 99% of them present only once. The specimen sequenced was naive CD4+ T cells sorted from blood. These TCRs come from a man aged 25 to 40 in good health. CDR3s include the opening cysteine and the closing phenylalanine or tryptophan. The order of the fields is clone size, D gene, V gene, J gene, CDR3 DNA, CDR3 protein. A D gene is named only where the DNA matches it firmly. Where a row states a size, it is once, few, many or the class of an expanded clone; other rows omit it.

NA	NA	TRBV11-2	TRBJ1-1	TGTGCCAGCAGCTTAACAGCCACGGGAACTGAAGCTTTCTTT	CASSLTATGTEAFF
NA	NA	TRBV19	TRBJ1-1	TGTGCCAGTAGTTCTACCGCCGCTTTCTTT	CASSSTAAFF
once	TRBD1	TRBV7-8	TRBJ2-2	TGTGCCAGCAGCCCCCGGGACAGAGGGCCCGGGGAGCTGTTTTTT	CASSPRDRGPGELFF
NA	NA	TRBV5-1	TRBJ2-7	TGCGCCAGCAGCCTGGTAAAGGGGGAGTACGAGCAGTACTTC	CASSLVKGEYEQYF
NA	NA	TRBV18	TRBJ2-7	TGTGCCAGCTCACCACCGTTTCCGAGCTCCTACGAGCAGTACTTC	CASSPPFPSSYEQYF
NA	NA	TRBV7-9	TRBJ1-1	TGTGCCAGCAGCCCAAACTTGGCAGGAGCGCACCATGAAGCTTTCTTT	CASSPNLAGAHHEAFF
NA	TRBD2	TRBV4-2	TRBJ2-5	TGTGCCAGCAGCCCAGAACCGGGACTAGCGGCCCAAGAGACCCAGTACTTC	CASSPEPGLAAQETQYF
NA	TRBD2	TRBV7-8	TRBJ2-3	TGTGCCAGCAGCTTAGTTTTAGCGGGGCTAGATACGCAGTATTTT	CASSLVLAGLDTQYF
NA	NA	TRBV10-1	TRBJ2-1	TGCGCCAGCAGTGATTTTAGCAATGAGCAGTTCTTC	CASSDFSNEQFF
NA	NA	TRBV28	TRBJ2-7	TGTGCCAGCAGTTTTCCTTTCGGCGCTGTCTACGAGCAGTACTTC	CASSFPFGAVYEQYF
NA	NA	TRBV5-4	TRBJ2-7	TGTGCCAGCAGCTTCGGGACAAGCCGGGGGGCCGAGCAGTACTTC	CASSFGTSRGAEQYF
NA	NA	TRBV1	TRBJ1-5	TGCACCAGCAGCCAACCCCTCCCCTGGGGTGATAGCAATCAGCCCCAGCATTTT	CTSSQPLPWGDSNQPQHF
once	TRBD2	TRBV14	TRBJ2-2	TGTGCCAGCAGCCAAGATTTTTCGGGGACTAGCGGGAGCAAGGCCGGGGAGCTGTTTTTT	CASSQDFSGTSGSKAGELFF
once	NA	TRBV29-1	TRBJ2-7	TGCAGCGTTCTAGGGGGACCCTCCAGGTCCTACGAGCAGTACTTC	CSVLGGPSRSYEQYF
NA	TRBD2	TRBV7-3	TRBJ2-1	TGTGCCAGCAGCCTGACCCCCGGGACGGGAGGTGTTGGGCAGTTCTTC	CASSLTPGTGGVGQFF
NA	TRBD1	TRBV19	TRBJ1-2	TGTGCCAGTAGTAAGGACAGGAGGGGCTACACCTTC	CASSKDRRGYTF
NA	TRBD2	TRBV6-5	TRBJ2-5	TGTGCCAGCAGCGAGGGACTAGCGGGATTCGAGACCCAGTACTTC	CASSEGLAGFETQYF
NA	TRBD2	TRBV29-1	TRBJ2-2	TGCAGCGTTGGGACTAGCCTGAACACCGGGGAGCTGTTTTTT	CSVGTSLNTGELFF
NA	NA	TRBV9	TRBJ2-7	TGTGCCACCGCCTCATGCTTATATCAGACCTACGAGCAGTACTTC	CATASCLYQTYEQYF
NA	NA	TRBV5-1	TRBJ2-1	TGCGCCAGCAGCCGACTAGTTCCTCACGGCAATGAGCAGTTCTTC	CASSRLVPHGNEQFF
NA	TRBD2	TRBV25-1	TRBJ2-1	TGTGCCAGCAGTGAAGAATTCGGGACTAGCGGAAACAATGAGCAGTTCTTC	CASSEEFGTSGNNEQFF
NA	NA	TRBV7-9	TRBJ2-5	TGTGCCAGCAGCCTGGGCCGAAACCGGGAGACCCAGTACTTC	CASSLGRNRETQYF
NA	NA	TRBV7-2	TRBJ2-4	TGTGCCAGCAGCTTAGGGGGGGGCGGCAAAAACATTCAGTACTTC	CASSLGGGGKNIQYF
NA	TRBD1	TRBV7-3	TRBJ1-2	TGTGCCAGCAGCCTACGACAGGGGGCTCTCAACTATGGCTACACCTTC	CASSLRQGALNYGYTF
NA	TRBD2	TRBV5-5	TRBJ2-3	TGTGCCAGCAGCTTGGGGCTAGCGGGAGGGTCTAGCACAGATACGCAGTATTTT	CASSLGLAGGSSTDTQYF
NA	TRBD1	TRBV18	TRBJ2-2	TGTGCCAGCTCACCACTTCCGGGACAGGGGAACACCGGGGAGCTGTTTTTT	CASSPLPGQGNTGELFF
NA	NA	TRBV28	TRBJ1-1	TGTGCCAGCAGTCCAATTGGGGGGTCTTCTTCGGGGAACACTGAAGCTTTCTTT	CASSPIGGSSSGNTEAFF
NA	NA	TRBV19	TRBJ2-3	TGTGCCAGTATGCAGGGGATGAGGACGGATACGCAGTATTTT	CASMQGMRTDTQYF
NA	TRBD1	TRBV6-4	TRBJ2-7	TGTGCCAGGGGACAGGGGGCCTCCAACGAGCAGTACTTC	CARGQGASNEQYF
NA	NA	TRBV6-5	TRBJ2-3	TGTGCCAGCAGTTACTTTCCAGGCGGAGCAGCAGATACGCAGTATTTT	CASSYFPGGAADTQYF
NA	TRBD1	TRBV7-2	TRBJ2-3	TGTGCCAGCAGCTTAAACAGGGGCACCACAGATACGCAGTATTTT	CASSLNRGTTDTQYF
NA	NA	TRBV7-9	TRBJ1-1	TGTGCCAGCAGCTTAGTCCACACTTTGAACACTGAAGCTTTCTTT	CASSLVHTLNTEAFF
NA	NA	TRBV7-9	TRBJ2-2	TGTGCCAGCAGTAGAGAACAGTTGAACACCGGGGAGCTGTTTTTT	CASSREQLNTGELFF
NA	TRBD2	TRBV9	TRBJ2-7	TGTGCCAGCAGCGTTAGCGGGAGGGCCCCTTACGAGCAGTACTTC	CASSVSGRAPYEQYF
NA	TRBD2	TRBV7-2	TRBJ2-7	TGTGCCAGCAGCTTAGCTAGACCGGGACTAGCGGGAGGGCCTGTAAACGAGCAGTACTTC	CASSLARPGLAGGPVNEQYF
NA	TRBD2	TRBV9	TRBJ2-1	TGTGCCAGCAGCGTAGACGGACTAGCGGGAAGGAATGAGCAGTTCTTC	CASSVDGLAGRNEQFF
NA	NA	TRBV7-2	TRBJ1-5	TGTGCCAGCAGCATAACAGGGCAGGGCAATCAGCCCCAGCATTTT	CASSITGQGNQPQHF
NA	NA	TRBV5-1	TRBJ2-7	TGCGCCAGCAGCCTGGACGTTTGGGATTACGAGCAGTACTTC	CASSLDVWDYEQYF
NA	NA	TRBV18	TRBJ2-7	TGTGCCAGCTCACTTGGGGGTTACGAGCAGTACTTC	CASSLGGYEQYF
NA	TRBD1	TRBV11-2	TRBJ2-1	TGTGCCAGCAGCGGGTGGGACAGGGGGTGGAATGAGCAGTTCTTC	CASSGWDRGWNEQFF
NA	NA	TRBV7-9	TRBJ2-3	TGTGCCAGCAGCTTAGGAGACCGCGCGCCGAACACAGATACGCAGTATTTT	CASSLGDRAPNTDTQYF
once	NA	TRBV5-4	TRBJ1-2	TGTGCCAGCAGCTACGGGTTAGAAGGGGCGGACGGCTACACCTTC	CASSYGLEGADGYTF
NA	NA	TRBV2	TRBJ1-1	TGTGCCAGCAAGGAGGAGTTGAACACTGAAGCTTTCTTT	CASKEELNTEAFF
NA	NA	TRBV28	TRBJ1-1	TGTGCCAGCAGCTTATCCCGCGGGGGGATTGTAGGAGCTTTCTTT	CASSLSRGGIVGAFF
NA	NA	TRBV5-1	TRBJ1-1	TGCGCCACCGGGGTCGGGGGGGCAACGCCGAACACTGAAGCTTTCTTT	CATGVGGATPNTEAFF
NA	NA	TRBV30	TRBJ2-7	TGTGCCTGGAGACCGACAGGCTCCAGGAAGCAGTACTTC	CAWRPTGSRKQYF
NA	NA	TRBV5-4	TRBJ2-2	TGTGCCAGCAGCTTGCCATCGACGGGCACCGGGGAGCTGTTTTTT	CASSLPSTGTGELFF
NA	NA	TRBV11-2	TRBJ2-2	TGTGCCAGCAGCCTACTGACGGGTTTGATCACCGGGGAGCTGTTTTTT	CASSLLTGLITGELFF
once	NA	TRBV28	TRBJ2-3	TGTGCCAGCAGGAGAGATGCCACAGATACGCAGTATTTT	CASRRDATDTQYF
NA	NA	TRBV7-3	TRBJ2-1	TGTGCCAGCAGCTTACCCGGGGGCGGTGAGCAGTTCTTC	CASSLPGGGEQFF
NA	TRBD1	TRBV19	TRBJ2-7	TGTGCCAGTAGACCGGGACAGACCTACGAGCAGTACTTC	CASRPGQTYEQYF